This T cell receptor beta chain was obtained from a study of cytomegalovirus exposure and HLA in healthy donors (dated by TCRdb to the late 2010s). Context from the whole study: An earlier analysis of roughly 630 of the donors reported approximately 290 Gb of sequence data and 120 million or so unique TCR beta sequences from approximately 180 million T cells. Approximately 300 gigabases of sequencing data and around 85 million unique TCR sequences made up an early release that covered nearly 650 HLA-typed donors. Of the roughly 400 genotyped donors, approximately 83% fell in the genetic ancestry cluster associated with self-reported Caucasian donors. The study aimed to test whether cataloging public T cell receptors could reveal signatures of past pathogen exposure. The study used immunosequencing to profile the T cell repertoires of several hundred subjects and linked those repertoires to cytomegalovirus serostatus. In addition to the first cohort of hundreds of subjects, a separate validation cohort of approximately 130 different subjects was used. High-throughput TCR immunosequencing, statistical association of individual TCRs with disease status, and machine learning were combined to predict cytomegalovirus infection status. To study patterns of TCR occurrence, a later analysis re-analyzed previously published TCR beta repertoires from 666 donors and added high-resolution HLA genotyping. In the later analysis, no new phenotypic data were used to find candidate immune exposures; instead, reliance was placed on TCR beta sequences and their occurrence across donors. In an earlier analysis of roughly 580 of the donors, high-throughput TCR beta sequencing was used to judge whether each TCR beta V gene segment behaved as functional or pseudogenic. Alongside the repertoire data, information on donor age, sex, ethnicity and CMV serostatus was compiled. A later genetic analysis took genome-wide SNP genotypes for about 55% of the roughly 700 donors and used that subset as a discovery cohort. All discovery cohort repertoires had been generated on a single sequencing platform. Class I and class II HLA loci were covered by the typing at four-digit resolution. Typing coverage differed by locus: A, B, C, DRB1 and DQB1 were typed in about 620-640 donors, DQA1 in 500 to 550, DPA1 in some 610, and DPB1 in around 440. Roughly 5 DR-DQ haplotypes were handled as single units for association and clustering, since linkage in the cohort was strong. Across approximately 420 genotyped donors of the cohort, an average of about 240,000 unique TCR beta nucleotide sequences per donor were sequenced, and 15% to 20% of those sequences were non-productive. Beyond this particular receptor, the publication reports: Several of the top co-occurrence clusters appeared to be linked to parvovirus B19, influenza, CMV and Epstein-Barr virus, according to a later analysis. Specific HLA alleles were associated with 15,000 to 20,000 TCR beta sequences at a false discovery rate of 0.05 in a later analysis. Across donors, most TCR sequences were observed very rarely, whereas some public TCRs were present in many individuals. The earlier analysis of nearly 600 of the donors excluded roughly 17 rarely observed V segments, including chromosome 9 orphons, because counts were too low. A further reported finding was that TCR beta sequences accurately predicted the HLA-A and HLA-B alleles for most subjects in the first cohort. A later analysis found that TCR association rates varied across HLA loci, with DRB1 alleles showing the most associated TCRs and HLA-C alleles the fewest. Only TCR beta chains were sequenced in this cohort, and the absence of alpha or paired-chain data limited detectable features. Assigning TCR associations to individual alleles was difficult when HLA alleles, especially DR and DQ, strongly co-occurred. A later genetic analysis associated a missense DCLRE1C variant with V-gene and J-gene trimming of TCR beta chains, and an independent cohort replicated the association. The sequencing pipeline was judged likely to have produced a cluster of highly shared sequence variants as a technical artifact. Correlated functional status among segregating V segments might reflect linkage disequilibrium, but an unknown experimental factor could not be ruled out. Broadly in line with IMGT annotations, most TCR beta V segments showed up in productive rearrangements about 87% or about 30% of the time in an earlier analysis of 587 of the donors. Immune exposure information for the cohort was limited to CMV serostatus. Because HLA typing was missing for some donors at each locus, association tests included only the typed subset. Some IMGT-functional V segments, including TRBV6-2 and TRBV6-3, could not be told apart with the 87-base-pair reads, so those segments were excluded. In a later analysis, HLA-associated TCR beta chains showed more clonal expansion and lower generation probabilities than non-associated chains that were equally common. The authors suggested that the approach could potentially be extended to other disease states and immunological phenotypes. The study listed 164 TCR beta chains as associated with cytomegalovirus. The presence/absence analyses assumed that sequencing depth was roughly uniform across donors, and that assumption may not be true. Cytomegalovirus status was reported to be diagnosed by the classifier with high specificity and sensitivity in both the original and validation cohorts. In vitro tests confirmed that a few of the cytomegalovirus-associated TCR beta chains recognize cytomegalovirus antigens. In a later analysis, most CMV-associated TCR beta chains were found to appear HLA-restricted, with HLA associations seemingly driven largely by CMV exposure. According to a later genetic analysis, donors in an Asian-associated ancestry cluster had fewer N-insertions in productive TCRs than the roughly 670-donor mean.

Looking up the germline V gene yields CDR1 MNHNS and CDR2 SASEGT. V and J are trimmed by 2 bases and 3 bases, and the gene matches miss 7 bases of the junction. Its CDR3 holds 15 amino acids, cysteine through phenylalanine. The DNA shown is the 45-base CDR3, in frame from base 1. The cohort was made up of hundreds of healthy bone marrow donors. At the time of sampling, every cohort member was nominally healthy, though immune exposures that went unrecorded were likely present. The donor tested CMV seronegative, placing the donor among the roughly 400 seronegative members of the cohort. A peripheral blood sample was provided by each donor, and peripheral blood mononuclear cells were used for TCR beta sequencing. The Qiagen DNeasy Blood Extraction Kit was used to extract genomic DNA from the blood cell samples. Receptor libraries were prepared by the immunoSEQ multiplex PCR assay. A mixture of 60 forward primers for TCR Vbeta segments and 13 reverse primers for TCR Jbeta segments was used in the multiplex PCR. The CDR3 region of rearranged TCR beta genes was amplified from genomic DNA with a multiplex PCR assay. The Illumina HiSeq System was used to sequence the amplified TCR beta libraries as 87-base-pair reads. The original pipeline was this. In a later analysis, approximately 74 million unique TCR beta chains were counted across the 650 to 700 repertoires, and roughly 10 million of these chains were shared by at least two donors. Raw reads were error-corrected and collapsed into unique sequences with a nearest-neighbor algorithm that merged closely related sequences to remove PCR and sequencing errors. Alignment of CDR3 sequences to IMGT reference sequences was used to assign V, D and J gene segments. For a sequence to be retained, a match of at least six nucleotides was required to both a V gene segment and a J gene segment. Rearrangements were called productive when the CDR3 lacked stop codons and stayed in frame with V and J; all others were non-productive. Following IMGT convention, CDR3 was defined as the stretch from the second conserved V-encoded cysteine up to the conserved J-encoded phenylalanine. The earlier analysis of fewer than 700 of the donors excluded sequences that lacked an unambiguous match to a single V gene segment. In an earlier analysis of about 590 of the donors, a V segment was called functional when productive rearrangements were above 56.7%, and segregating when the standard deviation between donors exceeded 5%. To diagnose cytomegalovirus status from the catalog of TCR beta chain sequences, a statistical classification framework was built. V and J gene assignment, in a later analysis, came from comparing TCR nucleotide sequences with IMGT/GENE-DB human TR gene sequences. In a later analysis, CDR3 sequences and most-parsimonious VDJ recombination scenarios were assigned using the TCRdist pipeline. A later analysis defined each TCR beta chain by its CDR3 amino acid sequence plus V-gene family, and excluded reads lacking a unique V-gene family. In a later analysis, fewer than 650 highly shared, low-generation-probability nucleotide sequences were removed to address suspected cross-contamination and a sequencing artifact. For each public chain, a later analysis derived a clonal expansion index from normalized ranks of inferred template counts within each repertoire. A later analysis computed generation probabilities with a VDJ recombination model fitted to out-of-frame rearrangements, and checked the results against IGoR. Hypergeometric tests were used in a later analysis to score TCR-TCR, TCR-HLA and TCR-CMV co-occurrence, with a repertoire-size bias correction applied to the TCR pairs. To estimate false discovery rates, a later analysis permuted the HLA or CMV assignments 20 times. In a later analysis, co-occurring TCRs were grouped with DBSCAN, and TCRdist sequence similarity was added when clustering was performed within HLA-allele-positive subsets. Repertoires with fewer than 30,000 or more than 120,000 public chains, plus five repertoires with anomalous nucleotide sharing, were excluded from co-occurrence clustering. The source is immuneACCESS, and TCRdb retained only in-frame sequences with V and J called. Part of the clones is not carried over; for the studies checked, unresolved V genes explain less than half of this, and the remainder is unexplained. The DNA was the basis for D and trimming; V, J and clone size are from that table. This sample lists 100,000 to 150,000 clones; around three quarters were detected once. The top ten clones comprise 0.95% to 1.5% of the sample.

Remarks on this clone: The antigen it recognizes is unknown. No base qualities exist here, and no much larger clone lies one base off it.

The chain couples TRBV6-1 to TRBJ2-7; 7 junctional bases match TRBD1. The specimen was PBMCs. The sequence derives from a female donor in good health and CMV-seronegative. The bases are TGTGCCAGCAGTGAATATTCGGGGACAGTCTACGAGCAGTACTTC. The translation is CASSEYSGTVYEQYF.